These 20 T cell receptor beta chains were all obtained from the same sample, sequenced in a study of blood T cell repertoires in COVID-19. Sequenced by immunoSEQ multiplex PCR; TCRdb stores in-frame clones only, minus some. The profile shows about 210,000 clones, 80% to 90% of them singletons. The source material was PBMCs or T cells enriched from blood (not recorded which). The source is a woman in her thirties or forties with acute COVID-19.

The rearrangement uses TRBV19 and TRBJ2-3; D uncertain. Germline V gene data show CDR1 as LNHDA and CDR2 as SQIVND (reference sequence). The ends were cut back, 6 bases at V and 0 bases at J, with 10 bases in the middle. The CDR3 spans 14 residues. The CDR3 bases are TGTGCCAGTAGAGCCTTCGTTAGCACAGATACGCAGTATTTT. It yields the protein CASRAFVSTDTQYF.

This chain links TRBV7-6 with TRBJ1-1; TRBD1 aligns across 10 bases. V shed 5 bases, J shed 12 bases, and the junction held 9 bases outside the gene matches. The CDR3 runs 13 residues. The germline gives CDR1 SGHVS, CDR2 FNYEAQ. CDR3 nucleotides: TGTGCCAGCAGCCTACGACAGGGGGCCGTCCCTTTCTTT. Amino acids: CASSLRQGAVPFF.

The chain employs TRBV6-5 and TRBJ2-3; a possible D gene is TRBD2 (5 bases). CDR1 is MNHEY, CDR2 SVGAGI, per germline. V lost 2 bases and J lost 1, with 10 bases in between. This CDR3 has 15 amino acids. The DNA for the CDR3 is TGTGCCAGCAGTTACGGAGCGGTTCGCACAGATACGCAGTATTTT. It is translated as CASSYGAVRTDTQYF.

CDR3 amino acids: CASTRGIGGEAFF. In DNA form, the CDR3 reads TGTGCCAGCACACGTGGAATAGGGGGTGAAGCTTTCTTT. J is TRBJ1-1 and V is TRBV25-1; tentative D call: TRBD1 (6 bases). V lost 7 bases to trimming and J lost 7 bases, with 16 bases between them. Per the germline V gene, CDR1 is MGHDK and CDR2 is SYGVNS. The CDR3 loop spans 13 amino acids.

V usage is TRBV19 and J usage is TRBJ1-4; TRBD1 matches at 7 bases. This CDR3 contains 15 residues. The trim removed 3 bases at V and 8 bases at J, leaving 9 bases unmatched. Germline V gene sequence: CDR1 LNHDA, CDR2 SQIVND (reference sequence). Here the CDR3 DNA reads TGTGCCAGTAGTATCATCGACAGGGAACCAGAAAAACTGTTTTTT. It codes for CASSIIDREPEKLFF.

This chain uses TRBV4-2 with TRBJ2-1, with a tentative D call TRBD1 (6 bases). Germline CDR1 is LGHNA and CDR2 is YNFKEQ. The V end was cut by 4 bases, the J end by 4 bases, with 17 bases between. CDR3 length: 16 amino acids. The CDR3 DNA is TGTGCCAGCAGCCCCCTAGAAAAGACAGGATACAATGAGCAGTTCTTC. Translating gives CASSPLEKTGYNEQFF.

The chain links TRBV19 to TRBJ2-1, with 8 bases aligning to TRBD2. The germline V gene encodes CDR1 LNHDA and CDR2 SQIVND (reference sequence). Trimming removed 6 bases from V and 7 bases from J; junction bases left unmatched: 11. There are 15 residues in the CDR3. The CDR3 DNA is TGTGCCAGTAGCCCCGCCAGCGGGAGTTGGAATGAGCAGTTCTTC. Encoded protein: CASSPASGSWNEQFF.

V and J are TRBV6-5 and TRBJ2-1, with D perhaps matching TRBD2 (6 bases). The ends were cut back, 0 bases at V and 0 bases at J, with 9 bases in the middle. CDR3 length equals 16 residues. Germline V lookup: CDR1 MNHEY, CDR2 SVGAGI. The CDR3 sequence is CASSYSAGSSYNEQFF. CDR3 in DNA: TGTGCCAGCAGTTACTCGGCGGGGAGCTCCTACAATGAGCAGTTCTTC.

The V and J genes are TRBV19 and TRBJ2-1; D not resolved. This CDR3 spans 13 amino acids. V dropped 6 bases and J dropped 3 bases, with 9 bases sitting between them. CDR1 is LNHDA, CDR2 SQIVND, per germline (reference sequence). CDR3 bases: TGTGCCAGTAGATCACGGAGCTACAATGAGCAGTTCTTC. Translated: CASRSRSYNEQFF.

Only one count was recorded for this clone. The gene calls are TRBV7-8 and TRBJ1-4; 9 positions match TRBD1. Germline V gives CDR1 SGHVS, CDR2 FQNEAQ. The CDR3 loop spans 15 amino acids. The V and J ends lost 2 bases and 7 bases, in that order; junction bases with no gene match: 5. The CDR3 loop reads CASSLLQGAGEKLFF. Written as DNA, the CDR3 is TGTGCCAGCAGCTTATTACAGGGGGCCGGTGAAAAACTGTTTTTT.

Written as DNA, the CDR3 is TGCGCCAGCAGCTTCGCTCCTAGCGGGAGTGCTGGGTACAATGAGCAGTTCTTC. This sequence encodes CASSFAPSGSAGYNEQFF. The genes are TRBV5-1 and TRBJ2-1; 10 bases map to TRBD2. There are 18 residues in the CDR3. The V and J ends lost 2 bases and 4 bases, in that order; junction bases with no gene match: 12. Germline V gene lookup returns CDR1 SGHRS and CDR2 YFSETQ.

This clone was seen only once. The chain links TRBV13 to TRBJ2-1; maybe TRBD2 (6 bases). CDR1 and CDR2 from the germline V gene are PRHDT and FYEKMQ (reference sequence). CDR3 length: 18 amino acids. With 5 bases removed from V and 6 bases from J, the gap between germline ends came to 26 bases. This CDR3 is CASSLYFGGSPLPNEQFF. The CDR3 DNA sequence: TGTGCCAGCAGCCTCTACTTCGGGGGTTCGCCTCTTCCCAATGAGCAGTTCTTC.

The chain is built from TRBV28 and TRBJ2-7; 9 bases line up with TRBD1. The CDR3 has 14 residues. V lost 6 bases and J lost 5; bases outside the gene matches: 8. Germline assignment: CDR1 MDHEN and CDR2 SYDVKM. The CDR3 sequence is CASRNGQGRHEQYF. For the CDR3, the DNA is TGTGCCAGCAGAAACGGACAGGGGCGCCACGAGCAGTACTTC. The whole variable domain, remainder taken from reference TRBV28 and TRBJ2-7, is DVKVTQSSRYLVKRTGEKVFLECVQDMDHENMFWYRQDPGLGLRLIYFSYDVKMKEKGDIPEGYSVSREKKERFSLILESASTNQTSMYLCASRNGQGRHEQYFGPGTRLTVT.

The chain has TRBV2 and TRBJ1-2; TRBD1 agrees at 12 bases. V shed 6 bases, J shed 7 bases, and the junction held 6 bases outside the gene matches. This CDR3 has 14 amino acids. CDR1 and CDR2 (germline): SNHLY, FYNNEI. The DNA of the CDR3 is TGTGCCAGCAGGCCGGGACAGGGGGCTGTTGGCTACACCTTC. This encodes CASRPGQGAVGYTF.

The V and J genes are TRBV7-9 and TRBJ2-7, with 10 bases aligning to TRBD2. CDR1 and CDR2 (germline): SEHNR, FQNEAQ (reference sequence). Trimming at V came to 6 bases and at J to 7 bases, leaving 15 bases not matched to a gene. CDR3 length: 16 amino acids. CDR3 coding DNA: TGTGCCAGCAGACCTCAACGAGCGGGAGGGCCAGGAGAGCAGTACTTC. As protein: CASRPQRAGGPGEQYF. The full variable domain, in which reference TRBV7-9 and TRBJ2-7 provide the parts outside the CDR3, is DTGVSQNPRHKITKRGQNVTFRCDPISEHNRLYWYRQTLGQGPEFLTYFQNEAQLEKSRLLSDRFSAERPKGSFSTLEIQRTEQGDSAMYLCASRPQRAGGPGEQYFGPGTRLTVT.

This clone appeared a single time. The gene calls are TRBV15 and TRBJ1-5; TRBD1 might be the D (6 bases). The CDR3 is made up of 16 amino acids. Germline V lookup: CDR1 LNHNV, CDR2 YYDKDF (reference sequence). V lost 2 bases and J lost 2, with 13 bases in between. This chain's CDR3 is CATSRSGDVGNQPQHF. In DNA form, the CDR3 reads TGTGCCACCAGCAGATCAGGGGATGTTGGCAATCAGCCCCAGCATTTT.

The chain joins TRBV5-1 to TRBJ2-3; D is unresolved. Trimming took 4 bases from V and 4 from J, leaving 16 bases between them. Looked up from germline, CDR1 is SGHRS and CDR2 is YFSETQ. The CDR3 runs 15 residues. The CDR3 protein is CASSPRLISPDTQYF. The CDR3 DNA sequence: TGCGCCAGCAGCCCGCGACTCATTTCCCCAGATACGCAGTATTTT.

The CDR3 DNA reads as TGTGCCAGCAGCTTAGCGCGGGGGCGCGCAGATACGCAGTATTTT. It translates to CASSLARGRADTQYF. The chain couples TRBV11-2 to TRBJ2-3; D is perhaps TRBD2 (7 bases). V lost 1 base and J 4 bases, leaving 12 bases between the germline ends. The V gene's germline CDR1 is SGHAT and CDR2 FQNNGV. The CDR3 runs to 15 residues.

This rearrangement joins TRBV2 to TRBJ2-5; TRBD1 might be the D (6 bases). V lost 4 bases and J lost 4, with 7 bases in between. The CDR3 runs to 12 residues. The V gene's germline CDR1 is SNHLY and CDR2 FYNNEI. CDR3 region: CASSGRGETQYF. CDR3 DNA: TGTGCCAGCAGTGGCAGGGGAGAGACCCAGTACTTC.

V gene TRBV3-1 (or the pseudogene TRBV3-2) combines with J gene TRBJ1-2, with a weak D call TRBD1 (6 bases). CDR3 length: 14 residues. Trimming stripped 6 bases from V and 6 bases from J, with 17 bases between. Germline V CDR1 and CDR2: LGHDT, YNNKEL (reference sequence). CDR3 nucleotides: TGTGCCAGCAGGTCGGAAACGACAGGAGATGGCTACACCTTC. It codes for CASRSETTGDGYTF.